This T cell receptor (beta chain) was sequenced in a study of somatic mutations in cytotoxic T cells in rheumatoid arthritis. Study at large: Right after diagnosis, and before any treatment had started, patient peripheral blood (over 28 ml EDTA) was drawn. Including V beta1+ cells that were sequenced for TCRB, some T-cell populations stained with V beta antibodies were flow-sorted at nearly 100% purity.

In the original processing: Matching published virus-specific TCRB sequences was rare for patient CD8+ clones that were larger than 1%. Sequencing used immunoSEQ multiplex PCR; TCRdb keeps in-frame clones, though not all of them. V and J calls plus clone size are reproduced from that table; the DNA served to infer D and trimming. Of more than 11,000 clones listed, about 80% are singletons. Germline CDR1 is SGHRS and CDR2 is YFSETQ. The V end was cut by 5 bases, the J end by 3 bases, with 11 bases between. The CDR3 loop spans 13 amino acids. Sequenced material: CD8+ T cells sorted from blood. The clonotype comes from an adult with rheumatoid arthritis. The chain employs TRBV5-1 and TRBJ2-5; D may correspond to TRBD1 or TRBD2 (7 bases each). CDR3: CASRPGGEETQYF. The CDR3 bases are TGCGCCAGCAGACCAGGGGGGGAAGAGACCCAGTACTTC.